This T cell receptor (beta chain) was retrieved from a study of OX40 agonist ivuxolimab in advanced cancers. Only in-frame clones appear in the TCRdb table, and some are missing; sequencing was by immunoSEQ multiplex PCR. The sample yields some 54,000 clones, roughly four fifths seen once. This clone was picked up a small number of times. Excluded were patients having autoimmune disease history or systemic immunosuppression. V lost 8 bases, J lost 8 bases, and 8 bases stayed unmatched. CDR3 size: 12 residues. The germline V gene has CDR1 MDHEN and CDR2 SYDVKM. This sequence originates from an adult with an advanced solid tumor such as melanoma, head and neck, liver or kidney cancer. This specimen was CD4+ or CD8+ T cells sorted from blood, taken in a trial of the OX40 agonist ivuxolimab. The chain combines TRBV28 with TRBJ1-2; 7 positions agree with TRBD1. The CDR3 DNA follows: TGTGCCAGCTGGGGGAGGGGGCCAGGCTACACCTTC. It codes for CASWGRGPGYTF.